This passage covers 24 T cell receptor beta chains from one sample sequenced in a study of regulatory T cells in long-lasting Graves disease. Time point: persistent/refractory GD, antithyroid drugs over 5 years with positive TRAb. Extracted RNA from PBMCs served as the source of the TCR library. HTBI primers from iRepertoire and Arm-PCR of CDR3 regions yielded the TCR beta libraries. TCRdb re-called the multiplex PCR reads through MiXCR, storing one row per CDR3 protein. This table has roughly 400,000 distinct CDR3 sequences, roughly 23% appearing once. The starting material was peripheral blood mononuclear cells (PBMCs), obtained when the disease was refractory, from a patient treated with antithyroid drugs. These receptors originate from a female donor with Graves disease.

This clonotype was seen repeatedly, ten times or more. The rearrangement joins TRBV28 to TRBJ1-2; TRBD1 aligns across 10 bases. In germline, CDR1 is MDHEN, CDR2 SYDVKM. CDR3 length: 14 amino acids. V lost 5 bases and J lost 1; bases outside the gene matches: 1. CDR3 nucleotide sequence: TGTGCCAGCAGTAGGGACAGGGGTAACTATGGCTACACCTTC. This sequence encodes CASSRDRGNYGYTF.

The chain has TRBV7-2 and TRBJ2-3, with D possibly matching TRBD2 (6 bases). This CDR3 region has 16 residues. V shed 3 bases and J shed 1 base, with 14 bases lying between them. Germline lookup yields CDR1 SGHTA and CDR2 FQGNSA. DNA of the CDR3: TGTGCCAGCAGCTTTAGCGGTCGCAGTCGCACAGATACGCAGTATTTT. Its protein is CASSFSGRSRTDTQYF.

The chain joins TRBV7-2 to TRBJ2-7, with D tentatively TRBD2 (5 bases). Looked up from germline, CDR1 is SGHTA and CDR2 is FQGNSA. V was shortened by 5 bases and J by 0 bases, with 11 bases between the two germline ends. CDR3 length: 14 residues. The CDR3 nucleotides read TGTGCCAGCAGCGACGTAGGGAGCTCCTACGAGCAGTACTTC. Translated, it gives CASSDVGSSYEQYF.

This chain links TRBV27 with TRBJ2-7; D perhaps matches TRBD2 (6 bases). V gave up 3 bases and J gave up 3 bases, with 15 bases separating them. This CDR3 spans 15 amino acids. Per the germline V gene, CDR1 is MNHEY and CDR2 is SMNVEV (reference sequence). CDR3 sequence: CASSFQSSGNYEQYF. The CDR3 DNA sequence: TGTGCCAGCAGTTTCCAAAGTAGCGGAAACTACGAGCAGTACTTC.

This clonotype has just a few counts. The V call is TRBV19, the J call TRBJ2-2, with TRBD2 identical over 11 bases. Germline assignment: CDR1 LNHDA and CDR2 SQIVND (reference sequence). The CDR3 consists of 15 residues. J gave up 6 bases and V 10 bases, and 10 bases lay outside the gene matches. DNA of the CDR3: TGTGCCACCAAAATCCTAGCGGGGGGAGCCGGGGAGCTGTTTTTT. Protein: CATKILAGGAGELFF.

This clonotype was found a few times. V usage is TRBV5-1 and J usage is TRBJ2-3, with 10 bases identical to TRBD2. With 4 bases clipped from V and 5 bases from J, the junction kept 13 bases outside the gene matches. The CDR3 has 17 amino acids. Germline V gene lookup returns CDR1 SGHRS and CDR2 YFSETQ. The DNA of the CDR3 is TGCGCCAGCAGCAGGGAAGCGGGAGGGCCGTTAGGAGATACGCAGTATTTT. Residues: CASSREAGGPLGDTQYF.

This clonotype has only a few counts. One base away lies a much larger clone, so this may be a sequencing read error. The CDR3 reads CASSPGTSGSLF. In nucleotides, the CDR3 is TGTGCCAGCAGTCCCGGAACTAGCGGGAGCCTCTTC. V and J are TRBV28 and TRBJ2-4, with 11 bases lining up with TRBD2. Per germline, CDR1 MDHEN and CDR2 SYDVKM. CDR3 size: 12 residues.

Many counts were recorded for this clonotype. This chain joins TRBV12-3 or TRBV12-4 and TRBJ1-2; D unclear. The CDR3 spans 15 residues. V lost 3 bases, J lost 0 bases, and 11 bases lay in between. CDR3 sequence reads: CASSFRPVANYGYTF. Written as DNA, the CDR3 is TGTGCCAGCAGTTTTAGGCCGGTAGCTAACTATGGCTACACCTTC.

The genes are TRBV6-2 or TRBV6-3 and TRBJ1-2; no clear D. Trimming took 4 bases from V and 6 from J, leaving 15 bases between them. Germline values: CDR1 MNHEY, CDR2 SVGEGT. The CDR3 is 14 residues long. Here the CDR3 DNA reads TGTGCCAGCAGTTCAGGCAGAATGGATAATGGCTACACCTTC. It specifies CASSSGRMDNGYTF.

The table lists this clonotype with a few counts. The V and J genes are TRBV9 and TRBJ1-1, with 8 bases lining up with TRBD1. Looked up from germline, CDR1 is SGDLS and CDR2 is YYNGEE. The CDR3 has 19 amino acids. The V gene end was trimmed by 2 bases and the J gene end by 1 base; junction bases not matched to a gene: 16. The CDR3 reads CASSVGTGTEKLPNTEAFF. The CDR3 DNA follows: TGTGCCAGCAGCGTCGGGACAGGTACGGAGAAACTTCCGAACACTGAAGCTTTCTTT.

This clonotype was seen only a few times. This chain joins TRBV2 and TRBJ2-3; TRBD2 aligns across 12 bases. Losses at the gene ends were 4 bases for V and 2 bases for J; bases not matched to a gene: 4. The CDR3 is 16 amino acids. Germline loops: CDR1 SNHLY, CDR2 FYNNEI. The DNA for the CDR3 is TGTGCCAGCAGTGGTGGACTAGCGGGGACCACAGATACGCAGTATTTT. Amino acid sequence: CASSGGLAGTTDTQYF.

This clonotype was detected a few times. The chain carries TRBV7-2 and TRBJ1-1; tentative D call: TRBD1 (5 bases). This CDR3 region has 16 residues. From germline, CDR1 is SGHTA and CDR2 FQGNSA. V lost 1 base, J lost 1 base, and 13 bases lay in between. DNA of the CDR3: TGTGCCAGCAGCTTAGGTCGGACAAGGTCGAACACTGAAGCTTTCTTT. Translating it yields CASSLGRTRSNTEAFF.

This clonotype has a count of ten or more. The chain is built from TRBV18 and TRBJ2-7, with a possible D match to TRBD2 (6 bases). V was clipped by 2 bases and J by 4 bases, with 15 bases between them. The CDR3 contains 15 residues. From germline, CDR1 is KGHSH and CDR2 LQKENI. The CDR3 bases are TGTGCCAGCTCACCAGGCTCTGGCGGGGCTTACGAGCAGTACTTC. This gives the protein CASSPGSGGAYEQYF.

The chain employs TRBV20-1 and TRBJ2-1, with D unresolved. The CDR3 totals 14 residues. Per germline, CDR1 DFQATT and CDR2 SNEGSKA (reference sequence). Trimming shortened V by 3 bases and J by 5 bases, and 14 bases separated the two germline ends. The CDR3 DNA is TGCAGTGCTAGCCGGCCTAGTGGCAACAATGAGCAGTTCTTC. It specifies CSASRPSGNNEQFF.

This clonotype was recorded a few times. The chain combines TRBV2 with TRBJ1-5, with D perhaps matching TRBD1 (6 bases). This CDR3 is 14 amino acids long. Germline V gene sequence: CDR1 SNHLY, CDR2 FYNNEI. Trimming stripped 3 bases from V and 11 bases from J, with 17 bases between. CDR3 sequence: CASSDSEGVRAQHF. CDR3 DNA sequence: TGTGCCAGCAGTGACTCCGAGGGGGTTCGGGCCCAGCATTTT.

This clonotype was seen repeatedly, ten times or more. The chain joins TRBV2 to TRBJ1-1; the D is unclear. In germline, CDR1 is SNHLY, CDR2 FYNNEI. CDR3 size: 10 residues. V was cut by 4 bases and J by 7 bases, with 4 bases left in between. The CDR3 nucleotides are TGTGCCAGCAGTGGGATTGAAGCTTTCTTT. It is translated as CASSGIEAFF.

In this sample, this clonotype turned up many times. The chain has TRBV2 and TRBJ1-4, with D possibly matching TRBD1 (5 bases). Germline loops: CDR1 SNHLY, CDR2 FYNNEI. The CDR3 runs 11 residues. The V gene lost 5 bases and the J gene lost 14 bases, with 12 bases spanning the gap. The CDR3 reads CASSPAGTLFF. The CDR3 DNA follows: TGTGCCAGCAGTCCAGCCGGGACTCTGTTTTTT.

This clonotype occurred a few times. This chain connects TRBV10-3 to TRBJ1-2; D uncertain. V gave up 0 bases and J gave up 3 bases, with 5 bases separating them. Germline-derived CDR1 and CDR2 are ENHRY and SYGVKD. The CDR3 has 13 amino acids. CDR3 bases: TGTGCCATCAGTGAGTCGAACGACTATGGCTACACCTTC. This gives the protein CAISESNDYGYTF.

This rearrangement joins TRBV9 to TRBJ2-7, with D perhaps matching TRBD2 (5 bases). Germline CDR1 reads SGDLS; CDR2 reads YYNGEE. This CDR3 has 15 residues. Trimming shortened V by 4 bases and J by 3 bases, and 17 bases separated the two germline ends. DNA for the CDR3: TGTGCCAGCAGCCTAGGGTCAGAGCGGTACTACGAGCAGTACTTC. Protein product: CASSLGSERYYEQYF.

The V gene is TRBV29-1, the J gene TRBJ2-7; D ambiguous. The V end was cut by 0 bases, the J end by 3 bases, with 12 bases between. The CDR3 runs 14 residues. CDR1 and CDR2 (germline): SQVTM, ANQGSEA. The CDR3 region has the DNA TGCAGCGTTGAAGATGCGTATCTAGGCTACGAGCAGTACTTC. This translates into CSVEDAYLGYEQYF.

This rearrangement joins TRBV29-1 to TRBJ2-2; 9 bases are a match to TRBD1. Germline V lookup: CDR1 SQVTM, CDR2 ANQGSEA. CDR3 length: 14 residues. Trimming cost V 6 bases and J 4 bases; bases outside gene matches: 6. This CDR3 reads CSVRRTGVTGELFF. The CDR3 DNA sequence: TGCAGCGTCCGGAGGACAGGGGTCACCGGGGAGCTGTTTTTT.

At least ten counts were recorded for this clonotype. The chain joins TRBV7-2 to TRBJ2-7, with TRBD1 identical over 7 bases. V dropped 6 bases and J dropped 6; count of bases not matched to a gene: 8. The CDR3 loop spans 13 amino acids. CDR1 is SGHTA, CDR2 FQGNSA, per germline. This CDR3 reads CASRSQGESEQYF. The CDR3 DNA sequence: TGTGCCAGCAGGTCCCAGGGGGAAAGCGAGCAGTACTTC.

This clonotype has more than one count but fewer than ten. The rearrangement uses TRBV2 and TRBJ2-1; 8 bases are a match to TRBD2. V shed 5 bases, J shed 4 bases, and the junction held 4 bases outside the gene matches. The germline V gene has CDR1 SNHLY and CDR2 FYNNEI. This CDR3 is 14 amino acids long. CDR3 sequence (DNA): TGTGCCAGCAGTAGAAAGCGGGAGTACAATGAGCAGTTCTTC. This codes for CASSRKREYNEQFF.

This clonotype came up many times. The chain carries TRBV2 and TRBJ2-1; D remains ambiguous. The CDR3 is 13 amino acids. Germline V gives CDR1 SNHLY, CDR2 FYNNEI. V was trimmed by 3 bases and J by 0 bases, leaving 3 bases between them. This CDR3 is CASSDFSYNEQFF. CDR3 coding DNA: TGTGCCAGCAGTGACTTCTCCTACAATGAGCAGTTCTTC.